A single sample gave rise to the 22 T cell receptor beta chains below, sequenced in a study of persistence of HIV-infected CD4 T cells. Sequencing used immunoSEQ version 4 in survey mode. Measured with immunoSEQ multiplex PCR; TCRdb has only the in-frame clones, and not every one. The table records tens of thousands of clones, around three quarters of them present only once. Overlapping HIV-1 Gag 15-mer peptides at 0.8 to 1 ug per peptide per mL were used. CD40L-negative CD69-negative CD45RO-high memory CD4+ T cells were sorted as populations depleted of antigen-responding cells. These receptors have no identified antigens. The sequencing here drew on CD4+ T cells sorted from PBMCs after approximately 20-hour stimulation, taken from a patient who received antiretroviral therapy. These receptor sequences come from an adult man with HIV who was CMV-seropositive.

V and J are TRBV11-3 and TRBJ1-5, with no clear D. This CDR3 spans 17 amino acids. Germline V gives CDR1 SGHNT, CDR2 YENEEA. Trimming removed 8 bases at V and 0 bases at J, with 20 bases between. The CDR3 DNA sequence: TGTGCCAGCTGCTGGGGAGGCTTATCTTGTAGCAATCAGCCCCAGCATTTT. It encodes CASCWGGLSCSNQPQHF.

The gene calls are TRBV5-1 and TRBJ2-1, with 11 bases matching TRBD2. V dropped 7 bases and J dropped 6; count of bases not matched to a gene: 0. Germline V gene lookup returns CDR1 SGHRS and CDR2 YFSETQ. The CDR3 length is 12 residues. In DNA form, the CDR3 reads TGCGCCAGCGGGACTAGCGGCAATGAGCAGTTCTTC. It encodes CASGTSGNEQFF.

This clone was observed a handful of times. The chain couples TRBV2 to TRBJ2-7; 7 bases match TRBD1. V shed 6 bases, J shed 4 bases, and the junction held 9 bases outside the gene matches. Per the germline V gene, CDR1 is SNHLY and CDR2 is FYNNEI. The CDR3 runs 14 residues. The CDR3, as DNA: TGTGCCAGCAGACTTGACAGGGAACAGTACGAGCAGTACTTC. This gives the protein CASRLDREQYEQYF.

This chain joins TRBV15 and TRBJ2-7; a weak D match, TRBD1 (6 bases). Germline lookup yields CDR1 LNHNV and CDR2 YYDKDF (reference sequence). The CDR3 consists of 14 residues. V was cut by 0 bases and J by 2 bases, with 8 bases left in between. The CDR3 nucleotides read TGTGCCACCAGCAGAGATCGACAGGCCTACGAGCAGTACTTC. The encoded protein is CATSRDRQAYEQYF. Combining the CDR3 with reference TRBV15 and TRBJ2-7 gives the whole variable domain DAMVIQNPRYQVTQFGKPVTLSCSQTLNHNVMYWYQQKSSQAPKLLFHYYDKDFNNEADTPDNFQSRRPNTSFCFLDIRSPGLGDTAMYLCATSRDRQAYEQYFGPGTRLTVT.

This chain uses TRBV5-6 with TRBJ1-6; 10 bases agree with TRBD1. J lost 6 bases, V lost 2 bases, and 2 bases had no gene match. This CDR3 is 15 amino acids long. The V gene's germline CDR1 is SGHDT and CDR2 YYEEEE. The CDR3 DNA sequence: TGTGCCAGCAGCTTCCGGGACAGGGGTAATTCACCCCTCCACTTT. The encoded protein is CASSFRDRGNSPLHF.

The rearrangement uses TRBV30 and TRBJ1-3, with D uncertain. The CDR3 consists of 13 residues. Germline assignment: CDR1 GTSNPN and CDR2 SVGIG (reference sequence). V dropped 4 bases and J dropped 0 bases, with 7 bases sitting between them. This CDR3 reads CAWTPSSGNTIYF. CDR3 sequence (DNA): TGTGCCTGGACCCCGAGCTCTGGAAACACCATATATTTT.

CDR3 DNA: TGTGCCAGCAGTGATCCCGGCTCTGGGGCCAACGTCCTGACTTTC. Amino acid sequence: CASSDPGSGANVLTF. V is TRBV25-1 and J is TRBJ2-6; D gene ambiguous. Germline V CDR1 and CDR2: MGHDK, SYGVNS. The CDR3 has 15 residues. V lost 3 bases and J lost 0, with 6 bases in between. The whole variable domain, remainder taken from reference TRBV25-1 and TRBJ2-6, is EADIYQTPRYLVIGTGKKITLECSQTMGHDKMYWYQQDPGMELHLIHYSYGVNSTEKGDLSSESTVSRIRTEHFPLTLESARPSHTSQYLCASSDPGSGANVLTFGAGSRLTVL.

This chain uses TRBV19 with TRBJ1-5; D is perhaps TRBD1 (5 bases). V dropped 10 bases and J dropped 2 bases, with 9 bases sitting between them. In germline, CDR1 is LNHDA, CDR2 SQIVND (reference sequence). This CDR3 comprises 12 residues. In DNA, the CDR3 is TGTGCCATAGGGGCGGGCAATCAGCCCCAGCATTTT. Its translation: CAIGAGNQPQHF.

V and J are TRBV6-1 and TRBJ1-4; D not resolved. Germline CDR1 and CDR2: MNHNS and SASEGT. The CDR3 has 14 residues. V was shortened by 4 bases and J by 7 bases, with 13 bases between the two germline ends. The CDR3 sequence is CASSAHGRSEKLFF. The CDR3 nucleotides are TGTGCCAGCAGTGCTCATGGGAGGAGTGAAAAACTGTTTTTT.

The CDR3 nucleotides read TGCGCCAGCAGCAAACCCGTGACTAGCGGTACAAACACCGGGGAGCTGTTTTTT. Translating it yields CASSKPVTSGTNTGELFF. J is TRBJ2-2 and V is TRBV4-1; 9 bases agree with TRBD2. There are 18 residues in the CDR3. Germline V gene sequence: CDR1 MGHRA, CDR2 YSYEKL. V lost 5 bases to trimming and J lost 2 bases; unmatched junction nucleotides: 12.

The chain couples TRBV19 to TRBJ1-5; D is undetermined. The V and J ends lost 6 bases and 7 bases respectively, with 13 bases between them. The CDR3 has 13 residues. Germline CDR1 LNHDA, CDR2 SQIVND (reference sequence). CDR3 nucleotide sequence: TGTGCCAGTAGGGCCGGGCAGGTACAGCCCCAGCATTTT. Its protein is CASRAGQVQPQHF.

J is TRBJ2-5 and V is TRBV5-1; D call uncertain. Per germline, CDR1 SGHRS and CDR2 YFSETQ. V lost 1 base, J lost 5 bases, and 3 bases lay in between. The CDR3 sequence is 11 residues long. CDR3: CASSLLETQYF. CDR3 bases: TGCGCCAGCAGCTTGCTGGAGACCCAGTACTTC.

The CDR3 DNA reads TGTGCCAGCAGCCAGCACAGGGTTGACATTCAGTACTTC. Translation: CASSQHRVDIQYF. J is TRBJ2-4 and V is TRBV3-1 (or the pseudogene TRBV3-2); tentatively, D is TRBD1 (6 bases). Trimming took 3 bases from V and 8 from J, leaving 11 bases between them. The length of the CDR3 is 13 residues. CDR1 and CDR2 from the germline V gene are LGHDT and YNNKEL (reference sequence).

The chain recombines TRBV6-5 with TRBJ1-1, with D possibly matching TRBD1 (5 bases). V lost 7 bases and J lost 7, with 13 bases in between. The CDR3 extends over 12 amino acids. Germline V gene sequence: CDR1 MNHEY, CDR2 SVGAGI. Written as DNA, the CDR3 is TGTGCCAGCACCGACGGGGCAGTTGAAGCTTTCTTT. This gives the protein CASTDGAVEAFF.

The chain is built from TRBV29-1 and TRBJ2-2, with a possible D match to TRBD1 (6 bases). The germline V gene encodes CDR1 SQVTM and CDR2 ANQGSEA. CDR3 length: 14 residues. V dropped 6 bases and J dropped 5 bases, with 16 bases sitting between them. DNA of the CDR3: TGCAGCGTCGACAGGTGGTCAGGGACCGGGGAGCTGTTTTTT. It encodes CSVDRWSGTGELFF.

CDR3 protein: CASSSSGTPWPDTQYF. DNA of the CDR3: TGTGCCAGCAGTTCTTCCGGGACCCCCTGGCCAGATACGCAGTATTTT. The chain employs TRBV28 and TRBJ2-3, with D perhaps matching TRBD1 or TRBD2 (5 bases each). The germline CDR1 and CDR2 sequences are MDHEN and SYDVKM. CDR3 length equals 16 residues. V was trimmed by 4 bases and J by 4 bases, leaving 18 bases between them.

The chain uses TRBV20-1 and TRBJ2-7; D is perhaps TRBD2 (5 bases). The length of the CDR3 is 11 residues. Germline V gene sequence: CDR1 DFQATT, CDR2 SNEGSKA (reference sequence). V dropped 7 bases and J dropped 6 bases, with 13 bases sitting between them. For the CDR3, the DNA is TGCAGTGGAGGCGGGTTCGGCGAGCAGTACTTC. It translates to CSGGGFGEQYF.

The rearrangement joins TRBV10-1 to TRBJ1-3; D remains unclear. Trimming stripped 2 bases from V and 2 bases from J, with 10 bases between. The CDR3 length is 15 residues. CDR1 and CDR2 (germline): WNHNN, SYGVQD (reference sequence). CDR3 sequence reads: CASSETGSTGNTIYF. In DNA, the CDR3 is TGCGCCAGCAGTGAGACCGGGTCCACTGGAAACACCATATATTTT.

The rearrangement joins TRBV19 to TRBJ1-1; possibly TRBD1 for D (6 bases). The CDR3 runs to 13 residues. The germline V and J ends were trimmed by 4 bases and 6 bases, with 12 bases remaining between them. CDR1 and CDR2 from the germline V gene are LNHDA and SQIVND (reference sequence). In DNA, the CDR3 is TGTGCCAGTAGTAAAGCGGGGGCGGCTGAAGCTTTCTTT. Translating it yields CASSKAGAAEAFF. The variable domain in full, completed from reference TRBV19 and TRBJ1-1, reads DGGITQSPKYLFRKEGQNVTLSCEQNLNHDAMYWYRQDPGQGLRLIYYSQIVNDFQKGDIAEGYSVSREKKESFPLTVTSAQKNPTAFYLCASSKAGAAEAFFGQGTRLTVV.

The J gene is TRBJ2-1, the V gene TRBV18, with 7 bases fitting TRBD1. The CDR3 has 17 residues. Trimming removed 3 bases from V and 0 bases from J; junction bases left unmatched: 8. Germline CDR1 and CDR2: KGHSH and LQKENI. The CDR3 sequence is CASSPPWTGSSYNEQFF. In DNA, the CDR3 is TGTGCCAGCTCACCTCCCTGGACAGGCAGCTCCTACAATGAGCAGTTCTTC.

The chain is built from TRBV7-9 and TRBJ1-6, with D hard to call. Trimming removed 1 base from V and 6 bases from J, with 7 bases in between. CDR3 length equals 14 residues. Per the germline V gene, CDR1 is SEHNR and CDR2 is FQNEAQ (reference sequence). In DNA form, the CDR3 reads TGTGCCAGCAGCTTAGAAAGTAGTAATTCACCCCTCCACTTT. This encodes CASSLESSNSPLHF.

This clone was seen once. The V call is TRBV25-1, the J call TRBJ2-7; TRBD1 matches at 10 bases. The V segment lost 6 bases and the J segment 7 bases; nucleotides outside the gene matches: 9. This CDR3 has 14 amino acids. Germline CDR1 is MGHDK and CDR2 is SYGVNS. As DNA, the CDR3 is TGTGCCAGCAGACACCCGGGACAGGGGAGTGAGCAGTACTTC. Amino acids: CASRHPGQGSEQYF.